This T cell receptor beta chain was recorded in a study of response to subunit inactivated influenza vaccine. Study conclusions and caveats: Researchers suggested that each seasonal influenza vaccination recruits few new T cells.

TCRdb analysed the RT-PCR reads with MiXCR anew, one entry per CDR3 protein. This sample has 650,000 to 800,000 distinct CDR3 sequences, with around 20% found just once. In regard to this clonotype: The antigen is unknown.

Per the germline V gene, CDR1 is ENHRY and CDR2 is SYGVKD. The CDR3 has 15 residues. V was trimmed by 5 bases and J by 1 base, leaving 15 bases between them. The chain uses TRBV10-3 and TRBJ2-7; a weak D match, TRBD1 (6 bases). This clonotype originated in a man in his fifties or sixties who received an inactivated influenza vaccine. The specimen was PBMCs from blood, collected 5 days after vaccination. In DNA, the CDR3 is TGTGCCATCAGTAACCATGGCAGGGGATCCTACGAGCAGTACTTC. Translating gives CAISNHGRGSYEQYF.